This T cell receptor beta chain was observed in a study of blood T cell repertoires in COVID-19. Study-level information: Whether acute or convalescent, the COVID-19 samples came from the United States, Italy and Spain. Nucleic acid was either cDNA or gDNA, and it came from T cells, B-cell-depleted T cells, or PBMCs.

In the original processing: Researchers report that nucleated cell counts were estimated from reference gene primer amplification. Method: immunoSEQ multiplex PCR; TCRdb's copy keeps in-frame clones and lacks some. For V, J and clone size, that table is used; D and trimming come from the DNA. The repertoire holds 200,000 to 250,000 clones, with 83% as singletons. The sample was peripheral blood. The receptor's source is a woman in her 50s with acute or convalescent COVID-19.

The CDR3 region has the DNA TGTGCCAGCAGTTACGACAGGGTGGTTGGGATTGAGCAGTTCTTC. Protein: CASSYDRVVGIEQFF. This sequence joins TRBV6-2 or TRBV6-3 and TRBJ2-1, with 7 bases identical to TRBD1. The CDR3 is 15 amino acids. CDR1 MNHEY and CDR2 SVGEGT come from the germline V gene. V lost 2 bases, J lost 9 bases, and 10 bases stayed unmatched.